The 32 T cell receptor beta chains presented below share a single source sample, sequenced in a study of T-cell reconstitution after alpha-beta-depleted transplantation in children (dated by TCRdb to the mid-2010s). Reading the label with the study, this specimen's treatment or condition is: allogeneic hematopoietic cell transplantation with graft depleted of TCRalphabeta T cells and CD19 B cells. The library was generated by PCR. Sequencing was performed on an Illumina HiSeq 2500. TCR libraries were prepared with molecular barcoding, using unique molecular identifiers to normalize TCRbeta repertoire quantification. The public reads were quality trimmed at Q25 with fastp and then assembled into clones with MiXCR by TCRdb, keeping productive beta chains. Each record represents a unique CDR3 protein, reported with the most common genes and DNA among its rows. This sample comprises a few hundred thousand distinct CDR3 sequences, roughly 11% of them detected only once. Of the sample, roughly 28% is held by the ten largest clones.

The sequences come from PBMCs, collected before TCRalphabeta/CD19-depleted stem cell transplant. The receptors stem from a child under three years old with acute myeloid leukemia, due to receive a stem cell transplant.

This clonotype was counted at least ten times. The CDR3 here is CASSLLAGYEQYF. CDR3 bases: TGTGCCAGCAGTTTACTAGCGGGCTACGAGCAGTACTTC. This chain uses TRBV27 with TRBJ2-7, with 8 bases identical to TRBD2. CDR3 length: 13 amino acids. The V gene end was trimmed by 2 bases and the J gene end by 3 bases; junction bases not matched to a gene: 0. From germline, CDR1 is MNHEY and CDR2 SMNVEV (reference sequence).

This clonotype appeared many times. The J gene is TRBJ1-1, the V gene TRBV7-9; 8 bases map to TRBD1. CDR1 and CDR2 from the germline V gene are SEHNR and FQNEAQ (reference sequence). The V segment lost 6 bases and the J segment 4 bases; nucleotides outside the gene matches: 7. CDR3 length equals 14 residues. This CDR3 is CASRTGQGGTEAFF. For the CDR3, the DNA is TGTGCCAGCAGAACCGGACAGGGAGGCACTGAAGCTTTCTTT.

This clonotype was picked up many times. This chain uses TRBV3-1 with TRBJ2-7; D not resolved. From germline, CDR1 is LGHDT and CDR2 YNNKEL (reference sequence). The CDR3 length is 16 residues. Trimming removed 0 bases from V and 2 bases from J, with 14 bases in between. The CDR3: CASSQDGGTFTYEQYF. CDR3 nucleotide sequence: TGTGCCAGCAGCCAAGATGGTGGAACATTTACCTACGAGCAGTACTTC.

Ten or more counts support this clonotype. V and J are TRBV12-3 or TRBV12-4 and TRBJ2-1; a weak D match, TRBD2 (6 bases). The CDR3 contains 15 residues. The V gene lost 5 bases and the J gene lost 8 bases, with 19 bases spanning the gap. The CDR3 bases are TGTGCCAGCAGTAGGGGAGGTGGGGCCGGCTATGAGCAGTTCTTC. The encoded protein is CASSRGGGAGYEQFF.

This clonotype appeared a few times. The chain carries TRBV7-9 and TRBJ2-1; 13 bases are a match to TRBD2. V was clipped by 3 bases and J by 6 bases; unmatched bases: 2. The CDR3 has 15 residues. The germline V gene encodes CDR1 SEHNR and CDR2 FQNEAQ (reference sequence). This CDR3 is CASSFGLAGVNEQFF. CDR3 in DNA: TGTGCCAGCAGCTTCGGACTAGCGGGAGTCAATGAGCAGTTCTTC.

Ten or more counts support this clonotype. The chain recombines TRBV25-1 with TRBJ2-5; tentatively, D is TRBD2 (5 bases). The germline V and J ends were trimmed by 1 base and 5 bases, with 11 bases remaining between them. CDR3 length: 14 residues. Germline assignment: CDR1 MGHDK and CDR2 SYGVNS. CDR3: CASSESGRRETQYF. In DNA form, the CDR3 reads TGTGCCAGCAGTGAATCCGGCAGGAGGGAGACCCAGTACTTC.

This clonotype was seen many times. V and J are TRBV2 and TRBJ1-6, with TRBD1 identical over 7 bases. Germline lookup yields CDR1 SNHLY and CDR2 FYNNEI. The ends lost 4 bases at V and 7 bases at J; junction bases unmatched: 7. CDR3 length: 15 amino acids. For the CDR3, the DNA is TGTGCCAGCAGTGCGTGGGGGACAGACAATTCACCCCTCCACTTT. Residues: CASSAWGTDNSPLHF.

This clonotype showed up many times. This chain uses TRBV4-3 with TRBJ2-7; TRBD2 is a possible D gene (6 bases). The CDR3 is made up of 16 amino acids. In germline, CDR1 is LGHNA, CDR2 YSLEER. With 0 bases removed from V and 4 bases from J, the gap between germline ends came to 16 bases. DNA of the CDR3: TGCGCCAGCAGCCAAGATACATCGGCAGGGAGGTACGAGCAGTACTTC. It is translated as CASSQDTSAGRYEQYF.

This clonotype was seen repeatedly, ten times or more. J is TRBJ2-1 and V is TRBV12-3 or TRBV12-4, with 7 bases lining up with TRBD2. The CDR3 spans 16 residues. With 6 bases clipped from V and 4 bases from J, the junction kept 12 bases outside the gene matches. The CDR3: CASSPFFGGKYNEQFF. The CDR3 bases are TGTGCCAGCAGCCCCTTTTTCGGGGGGAAGTACAATGAGCAGTTCTTC.

This clonotype was seen ten or more times. The chain links TRBV5-1 to TRBJ2-5, with D possibly being TRBD1 (5 bases). V was clipped by 5 bases and J by 5 bases, with 13 bases between them. The CDR3 sequence is 13 residues long. Germline assignment: CDR1 SGHRS and CDR2 YFSETQ. DNA of the CDR3: TGCGCCAGCAGGAAAAGGGGCTTCGAGACCCAGTACTTC. Its translation is CASRKRGFETQYF. Based on the CDR3 plus reference TRBV5-1 and TRBJ2-5, the full variable domain is KAGVTQTPRYLIKTRGQQVTLSCSPISGHRSVSWYQQTPGQGLQFLFEYFSETQRNKGNFPGRFSGRQFSNSRSEMNVSTLELGDSALYLCASRKRGFETQYFGPGTRLLVL.

V usage is TRBV28 and J usage is TRBJ1-2; possible D gene TRBD1, 6 bases. CDR3 length equals 15 residues. CDR1 is MDHEN and CDR2 is SYDVKM in the germline V gene. V was cut by 6 bases and J by 8 bases, with 22 bases left in between. The CDR3 coding sequence is TGTGCCAGCAGCTTACCGGGGGCTATCAGAGAAGGCTACACCTTC. Amino acids: CASSLPGAIREGYTF.

This clonotype was seen ten or more times. The J gene is TRBJ2-3, the V gene TRBV28; D possibly matches TRBD1 or TRBD2 (6 bases each). V was trimmed by 4 bases and J by 3 bases, leaving 14 bases between them. The CDR3 contains 15 residues. The germline V gene has CDR1 MDHEN and CDR2 SYDVKM. CDR3 sequence (DNA): TGTGCCAGCAGTTCCCCTCGGGGGCTGACAGATACGCAGTATTTT. Amino acid sequence: CASSSPRGLTDTQYF.

The gene calls are TRBV20-1 and TRBJ2-5; D gene ambiguous. Trimming pared 3 bases from V and 2 bases from J, leaving 13 bases between. The CDR3 extends over 14 amino acids. Germline-derived CDR1 and CDR2 are DFQATT and SNEGSKA (reference sequence). The DNA of the CDR3 is TGCAGTGCTAGGGAGCGTAAAATACAAGAGACCCAGTACTTC. Translated, it gives CSARERKIQETQYF.

This clonotype was counted at least ten times. The chain is built from TRBV20-1 and TRBJ2-4; D might be TRBD2 (5 bases). The germline CDR1 and CDR2 sequences are DFQATT and SNEGSKA (reference sequence). V was trimmed by 2 bases and J by 8 bases, leaving 16 bases between them. The CDR3 runs 14 residues. In DNA, the CDR3 is TGCAGTGCTAGACCCCGGGGAGCTAAGGACATTCAGTACTTC. Translated, it gives CSARPRGAKDIQYF.

There are many counts of this clonotype. This chain connects TRBV7-6 to TRBJ2-1, with 7 bases lining up with TRBD2. With V trimmed by 5 bases and J by 6 bases, 4 bases remained unmatched. CDR3 length: 13 residues. Germline CDR1 SGHVS, CDR2 FNYEAQ. The CDR3 loop is CASSRQRGNEQFF. Written as DNA, the CDR3 is TGTGCCAGCAGCCGACAGCGGGGCAATGAGCAGTTCTTC.

This clonotype was detected many times. As DNA, the CDR3 is TGCAGTGCTAGAGGACAGTACAGCTCTGGGGCCAACGTCCTGACTTTC. This translates into CSARGQYSSGANVLTF. The rearrangement joins TRBV20-1 to TRBJ2-6; the D gene is possibly TRBD1 (5 bases). Germline V CDR1 and CDR2: DFQATT, SNEGSKA (reference sequence). V gave up 1 base and J gave up 0 bases, with 10 bases separating them. The CDR3 is 16 amino acids.

This clonotype was seen ten or more times. The chain employs TRBV5-1 and TRBJ2-1; a weak D match, TRBD2 (6 bases). Trimming stripped 3 bases from V and 3 bases from J, with 13 bases between. Germline V lookup: CDR1 SGHRS, CDR2 YFSETQ. This CDR3 is built from 15 residues. The CDR3, as DNA: TGCGCCAGCAGCTCCTCCCCGACTAGCTACAATGAGCAGTTCTTC. Amino acids: CASSSSPTSYNEQFF.

Many counts were recorded for this clonotype. The V call is TRBV29-1, the J call TRBJ2-1; D is possibly TRBD2 (5 bases). The ends were cut back, 4 bases at V and 7 bases at J, with 11 bases in the middle. CDR1 and CDR2 from the germline V gene are SQVTM and ANQGSEA. This CDR3 has 12 amino acids. CDR3 in amino acids: CSVAGDRNEQFF. The CDR3 DNA follows: TGCAGCGTTGCCGGGGATCGTAATGAGCAGTTCTTC.

This clonotype showed up many times. This chain links TRBV4-3 with TRBJ2-3; D is unclear. V shed 0 bases and J shed 7 bases, with 8 bases lying between them. The CDR3 totals 13 residues. Germline V gives CDR1 LGHNA, CDR2 YSLEER. The CDR3 coding sequence is TGCGCCAGCAGCCAAGATTTGGAGAATACGCAGTATTTT. It translates to CASSQDLENTQYF.

This clonotype was counted at least ten times. The rearrangement uses TRBV7-9 and TRBJ2-5, with TRBD1 matching 9 bases. The CDR3 extends over 15 amino acids. V lost 6 bases to trimming and J lost 4 bases; unmatched junction nucleotides: 9. The germline gives CDR1 SEHNR, CDR2 FQNEAQ (reference sequence). The CDR3 loop is CASSPTGGEGETQYF. The CDR3 DNA is TGTGCCAGCAGTCCCACAGGGGGCGAGGGAGAGACCCAGTACTTC.

This clonotype was observed many times. The V gene is TRBV5-1, the J gene TRBJ1-5, with 8 bases lining up with TRBD1. J gave up 1 base and V 0 bases, and 6 bases lay outside the gene matches. This CDR3 has 17 amino acids. Per the germline V gene, CDR1 is SGHRS and CDR2 is YFSETQ. The CDR3 DNA reads as TGCGCCAGCAGCTTGGGTCCAGGGGGCCGAAGCAATCAGCCCCAGCATTTT. This encodes CASSLGPGGRSNQPQHF.

This clonotype was seen at least ten times. The chain recombines TRBV20-1 with TRBJ2-7; unclear D gene. Trimming left V 4 bases short and J 7 bases short, with 14 bases between. The CDR3 has 12 amino acids. CDR1 is DFQATT and CDR2 is SNEGSKA in the germline V gene (reference sequence). CDR3 amino acids: CSATAGPREQYF. The CDR3 DNA reads TGCAGTGCTACGGCAGGTCCTCGGGAGCAGTACTTC.

This clonotype appeared a single time. The V call is TRBV7-9, the J call TRBJ1-1, with D possibly TRBD1 on 6 matching bases. The germline V gene encodes CDR1 SEHNR and CDR2 FQNEAQ (reference sequence). V gave up 11 bases and J gave up 11 bases, with 15 bases separating them. This CDR3 spans 10 amino acids. The chain's CDR3 is CAGGGGSAFF. The CDR3 DNA reads TGTGCCGGGGGCGGGGGGTCGGCTTTCTTT.

This clonotype was seen ten or more times. This rearrangement joins TRBV12-3 or TRBV12-4 to TRBJ2-3; tentatively, D is TRBD1 (6 bases). The germline V and J ends were trimmed by 7 bases and 5 bases, with 10 bases remaining between them. The CDR3 has 12 residues. The CDR3 DNA reads TGTGCCAGCAACAGGGCCATAGATACGCAGTATTTT. Amino acid sequence: CASNRAIDTQYF.

At least ten counts were recorded for this clonotype. This chain links TRBV28 with TRBJ1-2, with D maybe TRBD1 (6 bases). The CDR3 covers 15 residues. The germline V gene encodes CDR1 MDHEN and CDR2 SYDVKM. Between the trimmed V and J ends, which lost 5 bases and 4 bases, there was a span of 17 bases. As DNA, the CDR3 is TGTGCCAGCAGTCCCCTTCAGGGGCCGAGCTATGGCTACACCTTC. Protein sequence: CASSPLQGPSYGYTF.

This clonotype was recorded many times. The chain joins TRBV12-3 or TRBV12-4 to TRBJ2-7, with D maybe TRBD1 (6 bases). The CDR3 runs to 11 residues. The V end was cut by 6 bases, the J end by 7 bases, with 10 bases between. CDR3: CASRQGWEQYF. The DNA for the CDR3 is TGTGCCAGCAGACAGGGTTGGGAGCAGTACTTC.

This clonotype has a count of ten or more. The chain couples TRBV3-1 to TRBJ2-5; 12 bases fit TRBD2. V dropped 4 bases and J dropped 2; count of bases not matched to a gene: 5. Germline CDR1 and CDR2: LGHDT and YNNKEL (reference sequence). The CDR3 spans 16 residues. CDR3 bases: TGTGCCAGCAGCCGGCGGACTAGCGGGGCACAAGAGACCCAGTACTTC. Translating gives CASSRRTSGAQETQYF.

V gene TRBV19 combines with J gene TRBJ2-1; TRBD1 aligns across 11 bases. V was pared by 8 bases and J by 13 bases, with 13 bases of the junction left unmatched. CDR1 is LNHDA and CDR2 is SQIVND in the germline V gene (reference sequence). The CDR3 spans 14 residues. The CDR3 DNA reads as TGTGCCAGTGGCCCGGGACAGGGGGTCCCCCCCCAGTTCTTC. It specifies CASGPGQGVPPQFF.

The table lists this clonotype with many counts. The CDR3 sequence: CASSLVTGAFEQYF. CDR3 coding DNA: TGTGCCAGCAGCTTGGTAACCGGGGCGTTCGAGCAGTACTTC. V and J are TRBV5-6 and TRBJ2-7; possibly TRBD1 or TRBD2 for D (5 bases each). Trimming removed 0 bases at V and 6 bases at J, with 13 bases between. Germline assignment: CDR1 SGHDT and CDR2 YYEEEE. The CDR3 contains 14 residues.

The sample holds a few counts of this clonotype. This chain joins TRBV5-1 and TRBJ2-5; D ambiguous. V was clipped by 2 bases and J by 5 bases, with 13 bases between them. CDR3 size: 14 residues. Germline V gene lookup returns CDR1 SGHRS and CDR2 YFSETQ. CDR3: CASSLRPMRETQYF. CDR3 coding DNA: TGCGCCAGCAGCTTACGACCTATGAGGGAGACCCAGTACTTC. The variable domain in full, completed from reference TRBV5-1 and TRBJ2-5, reads KAGVTQTPRYLIKTRGQQVTLSCSPISGHRSVSWYQQTPGQGLQFLFEYFSETQRNKGNFPGRFSGRQFSNSRSEMNVSTLELGDSALYLCASSLRPMRETQYFGPGTRLLVL.

This clonotype was detected many times. The gene calls are TRBV20-1 and TRBJ1-4, with 9 bases lining up with TRBD1. Germline CDR1 and CDR2: DFQATT and SNEGSKA (reference sequence). The J segment lost 7 bases and the V segment lost 4 bases, leaving 7 bases of the junction unmatched. This CDR3 region has 14 residues. CDR3 in amino acids: CSAIWGQGGEKLFF. CDR3 DNA sequence: TGCAGTGCTATCTGGGGACAGGGAGGTGAAAAACTGTTTTTT.

This clonotype was seen many times. The J gene is TRBJ2-3, the V gene TRBV7-6; 10 positions match TRBD1. CDR3 length: 16 amino acids. Per the germline V gene, CDR1 is SGHVS and CDR2 is FNYEAQ. J was trimmed by 6 bases and V by 1 base; bases with no gene match: 7. CDR3 sequence: CASSLGGTGVLDTQYF. The CDR3 nucleotides read TGTGCCAGCAGCTTAGGGGGGACAGGGGTCCTGGATACGCAGTATTTT.